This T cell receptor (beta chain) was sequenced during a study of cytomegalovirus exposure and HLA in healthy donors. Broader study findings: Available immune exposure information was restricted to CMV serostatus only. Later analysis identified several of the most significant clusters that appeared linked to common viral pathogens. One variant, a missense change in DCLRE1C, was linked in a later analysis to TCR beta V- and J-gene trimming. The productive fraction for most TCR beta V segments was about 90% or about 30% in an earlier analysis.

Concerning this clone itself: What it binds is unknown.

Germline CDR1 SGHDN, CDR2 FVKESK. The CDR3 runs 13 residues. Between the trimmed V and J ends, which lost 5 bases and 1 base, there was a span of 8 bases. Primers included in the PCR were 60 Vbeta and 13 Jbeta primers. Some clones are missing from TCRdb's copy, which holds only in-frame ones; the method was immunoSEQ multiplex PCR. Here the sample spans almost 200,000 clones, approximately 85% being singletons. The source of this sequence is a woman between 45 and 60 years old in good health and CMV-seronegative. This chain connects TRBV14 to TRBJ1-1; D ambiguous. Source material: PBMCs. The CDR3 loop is CASSNLRNTEAFF. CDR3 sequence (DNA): TGTGCCAGCAGCAATTTGAGGAACACTGAAGCTTTCTTT.